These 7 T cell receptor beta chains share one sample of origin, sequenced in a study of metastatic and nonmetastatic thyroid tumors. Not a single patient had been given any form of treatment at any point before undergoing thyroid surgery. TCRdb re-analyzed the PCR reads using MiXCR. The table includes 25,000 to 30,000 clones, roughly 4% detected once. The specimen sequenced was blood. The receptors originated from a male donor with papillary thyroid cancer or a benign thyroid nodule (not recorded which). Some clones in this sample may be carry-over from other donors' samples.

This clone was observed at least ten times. In DNA form, the CDR3 reads TGCGCCAGCAGCCAGAAACTAGCGGACTACGAGCAGTACTTC. Protein product: CASSQKLADYEQYF. The chain links TRBV4-1 to TRBJ2-7; 8 nucleotides match TRBD2. V shed 3 bases, J shed 3 bases, and the junction held 4 bases outside the gene matches. Germline V gene sequence: CDR1 MGHRA, CDR2 YSYEKL. The CDR3 has 14 amino acids.

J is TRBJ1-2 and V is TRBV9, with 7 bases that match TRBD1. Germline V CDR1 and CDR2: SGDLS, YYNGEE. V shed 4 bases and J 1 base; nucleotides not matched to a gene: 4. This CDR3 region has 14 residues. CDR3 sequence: CASSSRTGNYGYTF. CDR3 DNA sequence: TGTGCCAGCAGCTCAAGGACAGGTAACTATGGCTACACCTTC.

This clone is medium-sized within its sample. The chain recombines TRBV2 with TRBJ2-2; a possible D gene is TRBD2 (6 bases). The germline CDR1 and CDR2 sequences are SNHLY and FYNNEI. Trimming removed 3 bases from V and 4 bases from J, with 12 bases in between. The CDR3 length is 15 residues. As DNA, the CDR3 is TGTGCCAGCAGTGACGGGAGTTCGGGCACCGGGGAGCTGTTTTTT. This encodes CASSDGSSGTGELFF.

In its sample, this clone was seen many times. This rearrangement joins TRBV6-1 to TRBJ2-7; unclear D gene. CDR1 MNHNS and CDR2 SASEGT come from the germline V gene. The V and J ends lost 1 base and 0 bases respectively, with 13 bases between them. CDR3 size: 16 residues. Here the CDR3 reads CASSEGSADLSYEQYF. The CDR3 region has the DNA TGTGCCAGCAGTGAAGGGTCTGCGGACCTCTCCTACGAGCAGTACTTC.

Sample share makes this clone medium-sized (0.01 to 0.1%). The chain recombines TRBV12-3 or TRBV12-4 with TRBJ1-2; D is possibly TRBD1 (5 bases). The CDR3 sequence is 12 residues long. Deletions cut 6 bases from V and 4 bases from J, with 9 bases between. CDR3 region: CASSLDSYGYTF. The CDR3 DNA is TGTGCCAGCAGCCTCGACAGCTATGGCTACACCTTC.

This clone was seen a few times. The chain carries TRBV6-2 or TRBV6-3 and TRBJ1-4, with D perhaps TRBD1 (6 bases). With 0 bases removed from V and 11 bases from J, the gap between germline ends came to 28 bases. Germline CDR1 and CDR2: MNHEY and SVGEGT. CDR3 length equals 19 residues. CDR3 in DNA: TGTGCCAGCAGTTACTCGGGGGCGTCCGGGGCAGGGGCCAGGCGTAAACTGTTTTTT. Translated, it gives CASSYSGASGAGARRKLFF.

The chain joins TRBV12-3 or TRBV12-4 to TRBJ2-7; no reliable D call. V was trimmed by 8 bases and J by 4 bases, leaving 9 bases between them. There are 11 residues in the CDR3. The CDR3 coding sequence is TGTGCCAGCGGCACACAATACGAGCAGTACTTC. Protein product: CASGTQYEQYF.